This T cell receptor beta chain was sequenced in a study of blood T cells in healthy people across ages (dated by TCRdb to the mid-2010s). For the study in its entirety: In model experiments, template switching captured roughly one uniquely barcoded TCR beta cDNA molecule for every two T cells. The study measured age-related changes in TCR beta repertoire diversity using deep sequencing normalized with unique cDNA molecular identifiers. Four age groups were formed from the donors: young (average 16 years), middle-aged (less than 40), aged (under 70) and long-lived (approximately 78). Donors of different ages were randomly distributed across sequencing lanes to avoid experimental bias. Two additional independent replicas of 1 million unique cDNA reads from the same blood draw were analyzed for two donors (one aged 18 to 30 and one aged 80 or older). The paper's findings and limits, for the study overall: Observed TCR beta diversity per million T cells fell roughly linearly with age, and a significant reduction was already apparent by age around 40. Bulk unsorted PBMC profiling prevented conclusive comparison of naive and antigen-experienced compartments. Donor CMV infection status was unknown, potentially confounding age-related changes in expanded clonotypes. Estimates of total diversity based on one million sequenced T cells were considered lower bounds and underestimates. There was a strong correlation between observed TCR beta diversity and the percentage of naive T cells measured by flow cytometry. Compared with the aged group, the long-lived group had more naive CD4+ T cells, fewer expanded clones and increased TCR diversity, a pattern suggesting age selection.

The 40 or so donors, aged about 6 to 95 years, were systemically healthy Caucasian individuals from Russia. Each donor gave around 9.9 milliliters of peripheral blood, collected into EDTA-treated Vacutainer tubes. Ficoll-Paque density-gradient centrifugation was used to isolate PBMCs, with at least 7 million obtained per sample. Trizol reagent was used to extract total RNA from the PBMCs, yielding at least 6 micrograms per sample. For every donor, flow cytometry on a PBMC aliquot measured the percentage of naive CD45RAhigh/CD27high T cells. Between the V and J ends, shortened by 5 bases and 2 bases respectively, the junction contains 12 bases. Reading the germline V gene gives CDR1 SQVTM and CDR2 ANQGSEA. The CDR3 sequence holds 13 residues, the cysteine and phenylalanine included. Of all the DNA, just the CDR3 is kept, 39 bases in frame from base 1. A word on this clonotype: Its binding antigen is unknown. One base away there is no much larger clone; base qualities are not given.

To prepare the library, 5' RACE was applied. Sequencer: Illumina HiSeq 2500. A second about 7 to 11 cycle PCR used a sample-barcoded 5' primer and a J-beta primer mix. Each TCR beta cDNA molecule received a unique molecular identifier from a template-switch 5' adaptor carrying 12 random nucleotides. Each sample yielded at least 2.5 million CDR3-containing paired-end reads. First-strand cDNA synthesis was performed from all RNA using the Mint cDNA synthesis kit, with priming by a TRBC-specific oligonucleotide. Following uracil-DNA glycosylase treatment, a first 18-cycle PCR with universal primers M1SS and BC2_uni_R was performed on all cDNA. The paper's processing steps were these. For normalization, 1 million high-quality reads, each with a distinct molecular identifier, were randomly selected from each sample. Instead of being binned into consensus sequences, reads with shared molecular identifiers were discarded. MiTCR, with a Q25 quality threshold and the strictest error-elimination algorithm, was used for CDR3 identification, clonotype clustering and error correction. A nonparametric unseen species model with Euler transformation was used to estimate lower-bound total TCR beta diversity. The public sequencing data were trimmed at Q25 with fastp and processed into clonotypes with MiXCR by TCRdb, which kept only in-frame beta chains. Each entry merges the rows of one CDR3 protein and shows their most common DNA and genes. The V and J calls were not made by the authors but by TCRdb's processing. Here the sample has fewer than 700,000 distinct CDR3 sequences; more than 45% occur a single time. The ten top clones hold 20% to 25% of the sample.

The source is a man aged 80 or over in good health. The chain was built from TRBV29-1 and TRBJ1-1; D gene: possibly TRBD1, on 6 matching bases. The specimen was blood. The nucleotides are TGCAGCGTTTCCGGGACAAGTAACACTGAAGCTTTCTTT. It translates to CSVSGTSNTEAFF.